One and the same sample provided the 20 T cell receptor beta chains below, sequenced in a study of neoadjuvant anti-PD-1 for oral cavity cancer. The protocol was immunoSEQ multiplex PCR, while the TCRdb copy is restricted to in-frame clones and leaves out a portion. The table lists about 6,700 clones, about 50% of them singletons. Here the sequenced sample was tumor tissue, taken before nivolumab (anti-PD-1) treatment. The source is a person between 40 and 79 years old with oral cavity squamous cell carcinoma.

The V call is TRBV11-2, the J call TRBJ2-1; 7 bases match TRBD1. Germline trimming cut 9 bases from V and 6 bases from J; bases unmatched to any gene: 5. The CDR3 length is 12 residues. Germline V gene data show CDR1 as SGHAT and CDR2 as FQNNGV. CDR3 DNA sequence: TGTGCCAGTAGGGGACAGTCCAATGAGCAGTTCTTC. Its translation is CASRGQSNEQFF.

The genes are TRBV7-3 and TRBJ2-3; 10 bases are a match to TRBD2. V trimming: 5 bases; J trimming: 3 bases; junction bases outside the gene matches: 11. The CDR3 runs 17 residues. Germline loops: CDR1 SGHTA, CDR2 FQGTGA. DNA of the CDR3: TGTGCCAGCAGCAATCCTTCTAGCGGGGGCATGACAGATACGCAGTATTTT. Its protein product is CASSNPSSGGMTDTQYF.

The rearrangement joins TRBV15 to TRBJ1-5, with D possibly being TRBD1 (6 bases). The germline V gene encodes CDR1 LNHNV and CDR2 YYDKDF (reference sequence). CDR3 size: 13 residues. With 8 bases removed from V and 4 bases from J, the gap between germline ends came to 12 bases. The CDR3 DNA reads as TGTGCCACCCAACAGGGTAGGAATCAGCCCCAGCATTTT. This codes for CATQQGRNQPQHF.

This clone has just one count. At one boundary the junction diverges from the germline segment, which might be a read error. The chain carries TRBV6-1 and TRBJ1-5; 8 bases match TRBD1. The CDR3 contains 18 residues. Germline-derived CDR1 and CDR2 are MNHNS and SASEGT. CDR3 region: CAISENRGTHNSNQPQHF. In DNA form, the CDR3 reads TGTGCCATCAGTGAGAACAGGGGGACACACAATAGCAATCAGCCCCAGCATTTT.

The table lists this clone with a few counts. The J gene is TRBJ2-1, the V gene TRBV11-2; no definite D call. Germline values: CDR1 SGHAT, CDR2 FQNNGV. The CDR3 totals 15 residues. Trimming cost V 5 bases and J 0 bases, with 11 bases left between them. The CDR3 protein is CASSQTTNSYNEQFF. The CDR3 DNA is TGTGCCAGCAGCCAGACAACGAACTCCTACAATGAGCAGTTCTTC.

The chain has TRBV30 and TRBJ1-2; D is possibly TRBD1 (5 bases). The CDR3 totals 16 residues. V lost 3 bases and J 2 bases, leaving 19 bases between the germline ends. The germline gives CDR1 GTSNPN, CDR2 SVGIG (reference sequence). The DNA of the CDR3 is TGTGCCTGGAGGCTAAGAGGCGGGGGTTTAAACTATGGCTACACCTTC. Its protein product is CAWRLRGGGLNYGYTF.

This clone was seen a few times. V gene TRBV28 combines with J gene TRBJ1-5; possibly TRBD1 for D (5 bases). Germline CDR1 reads MDHEN; CDR2 reads SYDVKM. V lost 6 bases, J lost 7 bases, and 16 bases lay in between. This CDR3 is built from 14 residues. In DNA, the CDR3 is TGTGCCAGCAGAGGGGCCCTTAGTCGGCAGCCCCAGCATTTT. This encodes CASRGALSRQPQHF.

This clone was counted only a few times. The chain joins TRBV21-1 to TRBJ1-5; TRBD1 is the table's D call and was not checked against the DNA. TRBV21-1 is a pseudogene segment. This CDR3 is 16 amino acids long. The CDR3 region is CASSFPGTGEDQPQHF. In nucleotides, the CDR3 is TGTGCCAGCAGCTTCCCTGGGACAGGGGAGGATCAGCCCCAGCATTTT.

The chain carries TRBV18 and TRBJ1-1, with 7 bases aligning to TRBD1. Germline lookup yields CDR1 KGHSH and CDR2 LQKENI. With V trimmed by 3 bases and J by 5 bases, 3 bases remained unmatched. The CDR3 spans 13 residues. The CDR3 bases are TGTGCCAGCTCACCTACAGGGGCTACTGAAGCTTTCTTT. This encodes CASSPTGATEAFF.

This clone has only one observation. The chain links TRBV6-5 to TRBJ2-6; D gene unclear. The CDR3 length is 14 residues. Trimming removed 2 bases from V and 0 bases from J, with 2 bases in between. Germline V lookup: CDR1 MNHEY, CDR2 SVGAGI. CDR3 DNA sequence: TGTGCCAGCAGTTACAACTCTGGGGCCAACGTCCTGACTTTC. Its translation is CASSYNSGANVLTF.

This rearrangement joins TRBV7-2 to TRBJ2-2; D tentatively reads TRBD1 or TRBD2 (6 bases each). The CDR3 runs 14 residues. Germline V gene lookup returns CDR1 SGHTA and CDR2 FQGNSA. V was shortened by 2 bases and J by 6 bases, with 10 bases between the two germline ends. CDR3 loop: CASSLNREAGELFF. For the CDR3, the DNA is TGTGCCAGCAGCTTAAACAGGGAGGCCGGGGAGCTGTTTTTT.

The rearrangement uses TRBV27 and TRBJ2-1; a weak D match, TRBD2 (7 bases). This CDR3 has 13 residues. Germline CDR1 MNHEY, CDR2 SMNVEV (reference sequence). Trimming removed 9 bases from V and 2 bases from J, with 11 bases in between. The CDR3 DNA sequence: TGTGCCAGGGGGGGGCCGGCCTACAATGAGCAGTTCTTC. Its protein is CARGGPAYNEQFF.

The chain carries TRBV5-1 and TRBJ1-2, with a weak D call TRBD1 (5 bases). The CDR3 contains 13 residues. Germline CDR1 is SGHRS and CDR2 is YFSETQ. Trimming stripped 0 bases from V and 6 bases from J, with 9 bases between. The CDR3 DNA sequence: TGCGCCAGCAGCTTGGTAGGGGAAAATGGCTACACCTTC. It specifies CASSLVGENGYTF.

This clone was counted only a few times. This chain connects TRBV6-6 to TRBJ2-5, with a weak D call TRBD1 (6 bases). The CDR3 totals 14 residues. The V and J ends lost 2 bases and 4 bases respectively, with 11 bases between them. Germline assignment: CDR1 MNHNY and CDR2 SVGAGI (reference sequence). DNA of the CDR3: TGTGCCAGCAGTTACAGGGGGAGCCGAGAGACCCAGTACTTC. As protein: CASSYRGSRETQYF.

The rearrangement uses TRBV12-5 and TRBJ2-1, with D possibly called TRBD1 or TRBD2 (5 bases each). The CDR3 is made up of 14 amino acids. In germline, CDR1 is LGHNT, CDR2 FRNRAP. Trimming took off 3 bases at V and 4 bases at J, with 10 bases between the two ends. CDR3 DNA sequence: TGTGCTAGTGGTTTCGAGGGGCCGTACAATGAGCAGTTCTTC. It yields the protein CASGFEGPYNEQFF. Filled out from reference TRBV12-5 and TRBJ2-1, the complete variable domain reads DARVTQTPRHKVTEMGQEVTMRCQPILGHNTVFWYRQTMMQGLELLAYFRNRAPLDDSGMPKDRFSAEMPDATLATLKIQPSEPRDSAVYFCASGFEGPYNEQFFGPGTRLTVL.

V and J are TRBV5-1 and TRBJ2-3; weak D call: TRBD2 (6 bases). The length of the CDR3 is 15 residues. Trimming cost V 4 bases and J 0 bases, with 12 bases left between them. Germline V gives CDR1 SGHRS, CDR2 YFSETQ. The CDR3 bases are TGCGCCAGCAGCGGGGGGACGGTTAGCACAGATACGCAGTATTTT. This translates into CASSGGTVSTDTQYF.

This clone is judged medium-sized. The V and J genes are TRBV28 and TRBJ2-2; a weak D match, TRBD1 (5 bases). The V gene's germline CDR1 is MDHEN and CDR2 SYDVKM. The CDR3 loop spans 14 amino acids. V lost 7 bases and J lost 4, with 13 bases in between. CDR3 protein: CASKEQVTTGELFF. CDR3 nucleotide sequence: TGTGCCAGCAAGGAACAGGTCACCACCGGGGAGCTGTTTTTT.

The genes are TRBV30 and TRBJ1-1, with D possibly matching TRBD1 (6 bases). Germline CDR1 and CDR2: GTSNPN and SVGIG (reference sequence). The CDR3 loop spans 14 amino acids. Trimming cost V 7 bases and J 1 base, with 16 bases left between them. CDR3 residues: CASKDSLPNTEAFF. CDR3 nucleotides: TGTGCCTCTAAGGACAGCCTGCCGAACACTGAAGCTTTCTTT.

This chain links TRBV5-8 with TRBJ2-3; D is possibly TRBD2 (6 bases). Trimming left V 6 bases short and J 0 bases short, with 11 bases between. From germline, CDR1 is SGHTS and CDR2 YDEGEE. The CDR3 contains 14 residues. CDR3 DNA sequence: TGTGCCAGCATATGGGGGGACAGCACAGATACGCAGTATTTT. Protein sequence: CASIWGDSTDTQYF.

By sample share, this clone is medium-sized. The V gene is TRBV9, the J gene TRBJ2-5; TRBD2 matches at 8 bases. The V and J ends lost 0 bases and 1 base, in that order; junction bases with no gene match: 5. Germline-derived CDR1 and CDR2 are SGDLS and YYNGEE. The CDR3 totals 16 residues. CDR3 bases: TGTGCCAGCAGCGTAGGGATCAGCGGGGGCCAAGAGACCCAGTACTTC. Protein: CASSVGISGGQETQYF.